This T cell receptor (beta chain) was recorded in a study of long-term antiretroviral therapy in people with HIV. Study-level points and caveats: HIV repertoires had narrower CDR3 length ranges than controls.

To note about this clone: Its antigen is still unknown.

Every specimen held between roughly 1-11 million cryopreserved PBMC. These were thawed and washed before DNA extraction. This CDR3 contains 15 residues. Trimming cost V 3 bases and J 2 bases; bases outside gene matches: 6. Germline V gene sequence: CDR1 SQVTM, CDR2 ANQGSEA. Survey-level resolution applied to immunoSEQ assay v3.0. Sequenced by immunoSEQ multiplex PCR; TCRdb stores in-frame clones only, minus some. The table lists more than 25,000 clones, approximately 80% of them singletons. The input for sequencing was unsorted PBMCs, taken 3 years after starting antiretroviral therapy. This clonotype was obtained from a man aged 40-50 years with HIV. The chain has TRBV29-1 and TRBJ2-1, with 8 bases aligning to TRBD2. The CDR3 is CSVEAGGAPYNEQFF. The DNA for the CDR3 is TGCAGCGTTGAGGCCGGGGGGGCCCCCTACAATGAGCAGTTCTTC.